This TCR beta chain was sequenced for a study of blood T cell repertoires in COVID-19. Background on the study: Samples came from the United States, Italy and Spain, spanning acute and convalescent COVID-19. PBMCs, B-cell-depleted T cells, or T cells were the source of the cDNA or gDNA that made up the material.

In the original processing: Amplified reference gene primers provided the basis for estimating nucleated cell counts. Sequencing was performed with immunoSEQ multiplex PCR; in TCRdb, only in-frame clones are kept and a portion is missing. V and J calls and clone size follow that table, whereas D and trimming were derived from the DNA. Among 120,000 to 150,000 clones listed, roughly four fifths were seen once. CDR1 and CDR2 from the germline V gene are LNHDA and SQIVND (reference sequence). The CDR3 spans 15 residues. Trimming took 2 bases from V and 3 from J, leaving 11 bases between them. Only a few counts were recorded for this clone.

This clonotype was obtained from a human donor with acute or convalescent COVID-19. The donor label of this sample is uncertain. V gene TRBV19 combines with J gene TRBJ1-5; tentative D call: TRBD1 (6 bases). Sequenced: peripheral blood. The CDR3 bases are TGTGCCAGTAGTATAAGGGGGGGCCTCAATCAGCCCCAGCATTTT. This gives the protein CASSIRGGLNQPQHF.